This T cell receptor beta chain emerged from a study of OX40 agonist ivuxolimab in advanced cancers. Overall study findings and caveats: Specificity for antigen went undetermined in the expanded peripheral T cells.

Germline lookup yields CDR1 SGHRS and CDR2 YFSETQ. There are 11 residues in the CDR3. Patients were ruled out by autoimmune disease history or systemic immunosuppression. This clone was counted a single time. Antigen specificity is unknown. At one end the junction does not follow the germline gene, possibly because of a read error. Repertoires were generated with immunoSEQ multiplex PCR, while TCRdb's copy carries only in-frame clones and drops some. The sample gives tens of thousands of clones, 84% of which show up once; 2.5% to 3% is in the top ten. V usage is TRBV5-1 and J usage is TRBJ2-5; the D is unclear. The J call may be incorrect, as the DNA end agrees better with TRBJ2-7. This receptor was obtained from an adult with an advanced solid tumor such as melanoma, head and neck, liver or kidney cancer. The specimen was CD4+ or CD8+ T cells sorted from blood, collected in a trial of the OX40 agonist ivuxolimab. This CDR3 reads CASTLDYEQYF. The CDR3 nucleotides are TGCGCCAGCACCTTGGACTACGAGCAGTACTTC.